The 22 T cell receptor beta chains below come from one sample, sequenced in a study of T cell responses to AZD1222 COVID-19 vaccine. Data came from immunoSEQ multiplex PCR; TCRdb stores just in-frame clones and leaves some out. The sample carries 95,000 to 110,000 clones, approximately 86% recorded once. Source: peripheral blood, taken on day 0 of AZD1222 vaccination. These receptors were collected from an adult in good health.

The rearrangement uses TRBV19 and TRBJ2-1; D not certain. The V gene's germline CDR1 is LNHDA and CDR2 SQIVND (reference sequence). This CDR3 has 16 amino acids. Trimming cost V 5 bases and J 2 bases, with 16 bases left between them. The CDR3 region has the DNA TGTGCCAGTAGTGCCCCCGGGTCCCTGACCTACAATGAGCAGTTCTTC. This sequence encodes CASSAPGSLTYNEQFF.

The CDR3 coding sequence is TGTGCCAGCAGTCACGACAACCCTAGCCTTAATGAAAAACTGTTTTTT. It specifies CASSHDNPSLNEKLFF. V and J are TRBV2 and TRBJ1-4; D gene uncertain. The CDR3 totals 16 residues. Germline values: CDR1 SNHLY, CDR2 FYNNEI. V was trimmed by 5 bases and J by 4 bases, leaving 17 bases between them.

This rearrangement joins TRBV19 to TRBJ1-3, with D uncertain. The germline CDR1 and CDR2 sequences are LNHDA and SQIVND (reference sequence). The CDR3 totals 14 residues. V was cut by 7 bases and J by 1 base, with 11 bases left in between. The CDR3 nucleotides read TGTGCCAGTATGGACGGTTCGTCTGGAAACACCATATATTTT. Translated, it gives CASMDGSSGNTIYF. Filled out from reference TRBV19 and TRBJ1-3, the complete variable domain reads DGGITQSPKYLFRKEGQNVTLSCEQNLNHDAMYWYRQDPGQGLRLIYYSQIVNDFQKGDIAEGYSVSREKKESFPLTVTSAQKNPTAFYLCASMDGSSGNTIYFGEGSWLTVV.

The CDR3 bases are TGCGCCAGCAGCCCAGGGTCGACGTTCTCTAATGAAAAACTGTTTTTT. Its protein is CASSPGSTFSNEKLFF. V usage is TRBV5-1 and J usage is TRBJ1-4; TRBD1 is a possible D gene (5 bases). Germline V gene data show CDR1 as SGHRS and CDR2 as YFSETQ. CDR3 size: 16 residues. V shed 4 bases and J shed 3 bases, with 16 bases lying between them.

J is TRBJ1-4 and V is TRBV7-2; 8 bases are shared with TRBD1. The CDR3 spans 14 residues. The junction had 5 bases not matched to a gene; V was cut back by 9 bases and J by 2 bases. The germline CDR1 and CDR2 sequences are SGHTA and FQGNSA. The CDR3: CASRTGTTNEKLFF. The CDR3 DNA is TGTGCCAGTAGGACAGGGACGACTAATGAAAAACTGTTTTTT.

The chain carries TRBV9 and TRBJ2-3; D may correspond to TRBD1 or TRBD2 (5 bases each). CDR1 is SGDLS and CDR2 is YYNGEE in the germline V gene. CDR3 length: 15 amino acids. V was pared by 0 bases and J by 2 bases, with 10 bases between. CDR3 region: CASSVDGALTDTQYF. Written as DNA, the CDR3 is TGTGCCAGCAGCGTAGACGGGGCCCTCACAGATACGCAGTATTTT.

The V call is TRBV15, the J call TRBJ2-1; maybe TRBD1 (6 bases). The V end lost 7 bases, the J end lost 7 bases, and 17 bases lay between the germline ends. CDR3 length: 14 amino acids. Germline V gives CDR1 LNHNV, CDR2 YYDKDF (reference sequence). CDR3 in amino acids: CATTTPDSRNEQFF. Written as DNA, the CDR3 is TGTGCCACCACCACCCCGGACAGTCGGAATGAGCAGTTCTTC.

The chain joins TRBV24-1 to TRBJ1-2, with D perhaps matching TRBD1 (6 bases). The CDR3 runs 12 residues. In germline, CDR1 is KGHDR, CDR2 SFDVKD. V lost 9 bases and J 7 bases, leaving 14 bases between the germline ends. This CDR3 reads CATSSGGFGYTF. The CDR3 nucleotides read TGTGCCACCTCCTCGGGGGGCTTTGGCTACACCTTC.

The chain joins TRBV27 to TRBJ2-1; the match to TRBD2 covers 7 bases. Germline CDR1 and CDR2: MNHEY and SMNVEV (reference sequence). This CDR3 has 14 residues. The junction had 9 bases not matched to a gene; V was cut back by 6 bases and J by 7 bases. The CDR3 DNA follows: TGTGCCAGCAGCCCGGGGGGACGGGGGAATGAGCAGTTCTTC. It codes for CASSPGGRGNEQFF.

This chain uses TRBV9 with TRBJ2-5; D gene ambiguous. Germline lookup yields CDR1 SGDLS and CDR2 YYNGEE. The CDR3 consists of 14 residues. Trimming cost V 0 bases and J 3 bases, with 9 bases left between them. The CDR3 loop is CASSVDLVEETQYF. CDR3 sequence (DNA): TGTGCCAGCAGCGTAGACCTGGTAGAAGAGACCCAGTACTTC.

This clone appeared a single time. The rearrangement uses TRBV24-1 and TRBJ1-2, with D uncertain. Between the trimmed V and J ends, which lost 5 bases and 3 bases, there was a span of 6 bases. Germline V gives CDR1 KGHDR, CDR2 SFDVKD. CDR3 size: 12 residues. Here the CDR3 DNA reads TGTGCCACCAGTGCCGGGGACTATGGCTACACCTTC. It codes for CATSAGDYGYTF.

The chain has TRBV4-3 and TRBJ1-6; 8 nucleotides line up with TRBD1. V dropped 0 bases and J dropped 8; count of bases not matched to a gene: 3. This CDR3 region has 15 residues. Germline loops: CDR1 LGHNA, CDR2 YSLEER. The CDR3, as DNA: TGCGCCAGCAGCCAAGAAGGACAGGGCGATTCACCCCTCCACTTT. It yields the protein CASSQEGQGDSPLHF.

The V and J genes are TRBV29-1 and TRBJ2-7, with D tentatively TRBD1 (6 bases). The V gene lost 5 bases and the J gene lost 0 bases, with 32 bases spanning the gap. The CDR3 has 20 residues. The germline V gene has CDR1 SQVTM and CDR2 ANQGSEA. In DNA form, the CDR3 reads TGCAGCGTTTTGACAGGAACGAATCTCCGTAATAGGGGCCTCTCCTACGAGCAGTACTTC. Amino acids: CSVLTGTNLRNRGLSYEQYF.

Only a few counts were recorded for this clone. The V call is TRBV4-2, the J call TRBJ1-2, with TRBD1 matching over 7 bases. Germline lookup yields CDR1 LGHNA and CDR2 YNFKEQ. CDR3 length: 15 amino acids. V lost 0 bases, J lost 8 bases, and 9 bases stayed unmatched. CDR3 nucleotide sequence: TGTGCCAGCAGCCAAGAGACAGGGCGGTTCGGGGGCTACACCTTC. Amino acids: CASSQETGRFGGYTF.

The genes are TRBV9 and TRBJ2-1; D is unclear. Germline-derived CDR1 and CDR2 are SGDLS and YYNGEE. V shed 4 bases and J shed 9 bases, with 8 bases lying between them. The CDR3 length is 11 residues. CDR3 region: CASSPGFEQFF. For the CDR3, the DNA is TGTGCCAGCAGCCCTGGTTTTGAGCAGTTCTTC.

The J gene is TRBJ2-2, the V gene TRBV12-3 or TRBV12-4; no definite D call. This CDR3 is built from 11 residues. Trimming shortened V by 7 bases and J by 7 bases, and 7 bases separated the two germline ends. The CDR3 DNA sequence: TGTGCCAGCACCATTTACGGGGAGCTGTTTTTT. As protein: CASTIYGELFF.

The sample holds one count of this clone. The gene calls are TRBV4-2 and TRBJ2-1; 8 bases are a match to TRBD2. This CDR3 is built from 14 residues. Per germline, CDR1 LGHNA and CDR2 YNFKEQ. Trimming cost V 5 bases and J 8 bases; bases outside gene matches: 8. DNA of the CDR3: TGTGCCAGCAGCTACGGGGGGGCGGATCATGAGCAGTTCTTC. Amino acids: CASSYGGADHEQFF.

This chain connects TRBV4-3 to TRBJ1-3; D is unclear. From germline, CDR1 is LGHNA and CDR2 YSLEER. Trimming stripped 0 bases from V and 4 bases from J, with 4 bases between. The CDR3 runs 13 residues. CDR3 in DNA: TGCGCCAGCAGCCAAGATGCAGGAAACACCATATATTTT. This sequence encodes CASSQDAGNTIYF.

The chain joins TRBV24-1 to TRBJ2-1; D remains ambiguous. Trimming shortened V by 2 bases and J by 9 bases, and 16 bases separated the two germline ends. CDR1 and CDR2 from the germline V gene are KGHDR and SFDVKD. This CDR3 spans 15 amino acids. CDR3 nucleotides: TGTGCCACCAGTGATTCCCGTAAAGCCTATGGTGAGCAGTTCTTC. Its translation: CATSDSRKAYGEQFF.

The V and J genes are TRBV16 and TRBJ2-1; 10 positions match TRBD1. Trimming removed 4 bases from V and 4 bases from J; junction bases left unmatched: 4. Per germline, CDR1 KGHSY and CDR2 FQNENV. There are 15 residues in the CDR3. The CDR3 DNA is TGTGCCAGCAGCCTAGGGACAGGGGAATACAATGAGCAGTTCTTC. Amino acid sequence: CASSLGTGEYNEQFF.

J is TRBJ1-2 and V is TRBV19, with D perhaps TRBD1 (5 bases). V was trimmed by 6 bases and J by 6 bases, leaving 14 bases between them. The CDR3 sequence is 13 residues long. Germline V lookup: CDR1 LNHDA, CDR2 SQIVND (reference sequence). The chain's CDR3 is CASSPQAVDGYTF. For the CDR3, the DNA is TGTGCCAGTAGCCCACAGGCGGTCGATGGCTACACCTTC.

The chain combines TRBV6-6 with TRBJ1-2; TRBD1 matches at 9 bases. Germline V gene data show CDR1 as MNHNY and CDR2 as SVGAGI (reference sequence). Germline trimming cut 8 bases from V and 5 bases from J; bases unmatched to any gene: 3. The CDR3 length is 12 residues. The CDR3 spells CASFGTGYGYTF. The CDR3 DNA sequence: TGTGCCAGCTTCGGGACAGGGTATGGCTACACCTTC.